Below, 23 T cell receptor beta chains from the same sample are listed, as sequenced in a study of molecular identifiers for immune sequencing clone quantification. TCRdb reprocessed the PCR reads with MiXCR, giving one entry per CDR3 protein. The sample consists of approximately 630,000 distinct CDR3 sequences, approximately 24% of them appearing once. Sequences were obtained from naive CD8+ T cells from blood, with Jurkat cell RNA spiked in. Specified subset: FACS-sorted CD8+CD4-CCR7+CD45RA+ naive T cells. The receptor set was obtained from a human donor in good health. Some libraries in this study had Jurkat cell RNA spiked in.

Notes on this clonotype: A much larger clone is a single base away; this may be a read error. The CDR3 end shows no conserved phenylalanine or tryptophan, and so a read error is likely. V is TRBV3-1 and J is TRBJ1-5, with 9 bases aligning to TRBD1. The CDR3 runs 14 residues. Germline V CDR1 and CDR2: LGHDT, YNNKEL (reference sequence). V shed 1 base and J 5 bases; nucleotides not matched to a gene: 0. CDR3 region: CASSQGQGDQPQHY. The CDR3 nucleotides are TGTGCCAGCAGCCAAGGACAGGGGGATCAGCCCCAGCATTAT.

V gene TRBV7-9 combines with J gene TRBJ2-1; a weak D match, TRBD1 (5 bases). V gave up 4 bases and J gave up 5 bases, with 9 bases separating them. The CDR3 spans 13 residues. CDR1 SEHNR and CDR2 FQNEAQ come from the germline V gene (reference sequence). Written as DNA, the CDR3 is TGTGCCAGCAGCTACCCGACAGACAATGAGCAGTTCTTC. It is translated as CASSYPTDNEQFF. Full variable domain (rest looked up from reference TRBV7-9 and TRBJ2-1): DTGVSQNPRHKITKRGQNVTFRCDPISEHNRLYWYRQTLGQGPEFLTYFQNEAQLEKSRLLSDRFSAERPKGSFSTLEIQRTEQGDSAMYLCASSYPTDNEQFFGPGTRLTVL.

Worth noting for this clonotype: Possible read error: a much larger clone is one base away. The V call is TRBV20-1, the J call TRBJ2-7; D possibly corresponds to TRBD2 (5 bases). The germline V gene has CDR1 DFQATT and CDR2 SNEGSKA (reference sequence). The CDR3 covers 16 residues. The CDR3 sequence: CSARTSLGLRVGEPYF. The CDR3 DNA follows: TGCAGTGCTAGAACATCCCTCGGGCTGCGGGTTGGCGAGCCGTACTTC.

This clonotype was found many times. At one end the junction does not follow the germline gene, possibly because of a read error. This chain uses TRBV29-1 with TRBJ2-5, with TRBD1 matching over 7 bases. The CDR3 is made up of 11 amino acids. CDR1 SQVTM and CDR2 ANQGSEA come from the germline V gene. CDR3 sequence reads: CSVELDRARDF. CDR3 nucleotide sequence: TGCAGCGTTGAACTCGACAGGGCCAGGGACTTC. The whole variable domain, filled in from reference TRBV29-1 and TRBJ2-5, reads SAVISQKPSRDICQRGTSLTIQCQVDSQVTMMFWYRQQPGQSLTLIATANQGSEATYESGFVIDKFPISRPNLTFSTLTVSNMSPEDSSIYLCSVELDRARDFGPGTRLLVL.

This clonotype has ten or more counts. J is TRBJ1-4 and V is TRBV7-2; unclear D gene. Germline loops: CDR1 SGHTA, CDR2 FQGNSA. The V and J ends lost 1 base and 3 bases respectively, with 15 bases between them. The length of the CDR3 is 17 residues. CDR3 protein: CASSLVGLGKANEKLFF. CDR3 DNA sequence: TGTGCCAGCAGCTTAGTGGGCCTAGGGAAAGCTAATGAAAAACTGTTTTTT.

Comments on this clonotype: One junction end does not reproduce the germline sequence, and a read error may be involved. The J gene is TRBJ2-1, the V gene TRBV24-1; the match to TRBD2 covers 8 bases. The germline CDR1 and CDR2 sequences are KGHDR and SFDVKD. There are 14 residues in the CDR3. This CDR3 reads CATSENGRGNEQFF. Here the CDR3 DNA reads TGTGCTACCAGTGAGAACGGGAGGGGCAATGAGCAGTTCTTC.

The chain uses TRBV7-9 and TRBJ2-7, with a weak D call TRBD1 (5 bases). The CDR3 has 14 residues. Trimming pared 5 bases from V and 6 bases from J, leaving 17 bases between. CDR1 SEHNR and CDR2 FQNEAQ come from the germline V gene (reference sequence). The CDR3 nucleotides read TGTGCCAGCAGCGCACAGGACGGTTTCCTCGAGCAGTACTTC. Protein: CASSAQDGFLEQYF.

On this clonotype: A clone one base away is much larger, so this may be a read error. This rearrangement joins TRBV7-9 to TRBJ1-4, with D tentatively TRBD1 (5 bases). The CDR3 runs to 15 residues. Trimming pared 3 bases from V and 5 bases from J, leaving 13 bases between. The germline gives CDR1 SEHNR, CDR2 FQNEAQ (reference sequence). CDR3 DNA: TGTGCCAGCAGCTTTAGACGGGGGGAAAATGAAAAACTGTTTTTT. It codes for CASSFRRGENEKLFF.

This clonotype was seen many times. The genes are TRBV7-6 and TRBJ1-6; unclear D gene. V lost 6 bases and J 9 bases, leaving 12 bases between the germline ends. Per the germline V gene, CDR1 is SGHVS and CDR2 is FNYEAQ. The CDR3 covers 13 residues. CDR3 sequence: CASSLEPGSPLHF. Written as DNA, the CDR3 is TGTGCCAGCAGTCTCGAACCTGGTTCACCCCTCCACTTT.

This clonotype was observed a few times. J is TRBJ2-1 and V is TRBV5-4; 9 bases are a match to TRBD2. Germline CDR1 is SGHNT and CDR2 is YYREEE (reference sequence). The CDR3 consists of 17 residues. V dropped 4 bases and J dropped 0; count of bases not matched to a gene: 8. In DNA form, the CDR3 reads TGTGCCAGCAGCCCGGCTAGCGGGGTCAGCTCCTACAATGAGCAGTTCTTC. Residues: CASSPASGVSSYNEQFF.

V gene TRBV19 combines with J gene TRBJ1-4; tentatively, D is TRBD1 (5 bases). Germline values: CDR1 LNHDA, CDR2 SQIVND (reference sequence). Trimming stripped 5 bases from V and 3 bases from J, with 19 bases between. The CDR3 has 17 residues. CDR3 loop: CASSQTQGNGPNEKLFF. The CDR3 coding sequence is TGTGCCAGTAGTCAAACTCAGGGAAACGGGCCTAATGAAAAACTGTTTTTT.

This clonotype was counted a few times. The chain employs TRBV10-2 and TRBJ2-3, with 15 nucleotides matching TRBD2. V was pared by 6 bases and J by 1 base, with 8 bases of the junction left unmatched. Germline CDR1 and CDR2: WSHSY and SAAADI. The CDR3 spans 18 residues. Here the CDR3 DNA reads TGCGCCAGCAGGGGGGGACTAGCGGGGGGCACGGGCACAGATACGCAGTATTTT. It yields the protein CASRGGLAGGTGTDTQYF.

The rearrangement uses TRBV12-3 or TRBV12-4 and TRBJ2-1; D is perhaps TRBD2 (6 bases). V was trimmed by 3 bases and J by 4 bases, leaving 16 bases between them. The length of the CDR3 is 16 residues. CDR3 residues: CASSFGPGLTYNEQFF. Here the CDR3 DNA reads TGTGCCAGCAGTTTTGGACCGGGACTTACTTACAATGAGCAGTTCTTC.

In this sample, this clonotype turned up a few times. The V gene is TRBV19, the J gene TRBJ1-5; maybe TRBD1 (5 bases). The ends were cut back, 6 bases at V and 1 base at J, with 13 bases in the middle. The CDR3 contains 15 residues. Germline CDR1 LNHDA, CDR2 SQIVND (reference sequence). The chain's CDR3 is CASRTGTRSNQPQHF. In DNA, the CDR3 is TGTGCCAGTAGAACGGGGACCCGGAGCAATCAGCCCCAGCATTTT.

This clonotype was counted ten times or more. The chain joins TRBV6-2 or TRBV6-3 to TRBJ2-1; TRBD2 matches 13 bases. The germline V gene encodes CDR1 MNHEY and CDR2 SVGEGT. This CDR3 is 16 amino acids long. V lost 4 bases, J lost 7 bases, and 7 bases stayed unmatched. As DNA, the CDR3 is TGTGCCAGCAGTTCCAAACTAGCGGGGGGGCCTAATGAGCAGTTCTTC. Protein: CASSSKLAGGPNEQFF.

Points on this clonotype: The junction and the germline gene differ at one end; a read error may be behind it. The CDR3 region is CASSQDRGRPEALF. The CDR3 DNA sequence: TGCGCCAGCAGCCAAGATCGAGGCAGACCTGAAGCTCTCTTT. V and J are TRBV4-3 and TRBJ1-1; the D is unclear. The CDR3 covers 14 residues. Germline lookup yields CDR1 LGHNA and CDR2 YSLEER.

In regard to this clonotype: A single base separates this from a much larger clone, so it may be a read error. CDR3 loop: CASSVGTDSPLNF. In nucleotides, the CDR3 is TGTGCCAGCAGCGTAGGGACAGATTCACCCCTCAACTTT. The chain uses TRBV9 and TRBJ1-6; the D gene is possibly TRBD1 (6 bases). CDR1 SGDLS and CDR2 YYNGEE come from the germline V gene. The CDR3 has 13 residues. Looking up the rest from reference TRBV9 and TRBJ1-6 gives the full variable domain: DSGVTQTPKHLITATGQRVTLRCSPRSGDLSVYWYQQSLDQGLQFLIQYYNGEERAKGNILERFSAQQFPDLHSELNLSSLELGDSALYFCASSVGTDSPLNFGNGTRLTVT.

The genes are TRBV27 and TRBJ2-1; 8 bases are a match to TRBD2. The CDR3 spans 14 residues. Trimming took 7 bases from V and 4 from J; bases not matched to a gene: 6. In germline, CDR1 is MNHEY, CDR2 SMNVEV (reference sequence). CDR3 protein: CASTSGSPYNEQFF. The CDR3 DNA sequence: TGTGCCAGCACTAGCGGGTCGCCTTACAATGAGCAGTTCTTC.

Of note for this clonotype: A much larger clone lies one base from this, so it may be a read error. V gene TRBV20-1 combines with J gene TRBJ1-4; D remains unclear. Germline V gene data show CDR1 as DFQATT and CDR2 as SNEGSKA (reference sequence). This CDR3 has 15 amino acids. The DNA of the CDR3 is TGCAGTGCTAGAGATCGCCGGGTTGCTAATGAAAGACTGTTTTTT. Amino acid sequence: CSARDRRVANERLFF.

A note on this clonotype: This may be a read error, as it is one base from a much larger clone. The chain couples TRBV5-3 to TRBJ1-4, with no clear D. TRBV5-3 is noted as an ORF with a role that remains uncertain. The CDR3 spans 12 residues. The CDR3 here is CASSPDGEKLSF. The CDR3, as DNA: TGTGCCAGCAGCCCGGACGGGGAAAAACTGTCTTTT.

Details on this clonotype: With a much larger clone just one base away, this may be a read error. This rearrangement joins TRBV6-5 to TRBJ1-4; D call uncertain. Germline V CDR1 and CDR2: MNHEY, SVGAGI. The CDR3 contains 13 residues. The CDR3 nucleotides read TGTGTCAGCAGTTACAACAGTAATGAAAAACTGTTTTTT. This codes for CVSSYNSNEKLFF.

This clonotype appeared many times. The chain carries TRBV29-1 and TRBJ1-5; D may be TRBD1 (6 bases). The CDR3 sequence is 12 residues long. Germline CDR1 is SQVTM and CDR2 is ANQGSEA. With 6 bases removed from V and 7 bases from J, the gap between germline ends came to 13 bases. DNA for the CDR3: TGCAGCGTGGGGGCCGTCGGCCAGCCCCAGCATTTT. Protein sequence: CSVGAVGQPQHF.

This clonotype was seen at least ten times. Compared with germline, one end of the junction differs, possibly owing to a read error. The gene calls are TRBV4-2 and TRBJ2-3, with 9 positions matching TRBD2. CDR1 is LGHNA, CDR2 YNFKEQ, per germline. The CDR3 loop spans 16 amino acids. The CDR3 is CASSQILAGGTDTQYF. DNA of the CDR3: TGCGCCAGCAGCCAAATCTTAGCGGGAGGCACAGATACGCAGTATTTT.